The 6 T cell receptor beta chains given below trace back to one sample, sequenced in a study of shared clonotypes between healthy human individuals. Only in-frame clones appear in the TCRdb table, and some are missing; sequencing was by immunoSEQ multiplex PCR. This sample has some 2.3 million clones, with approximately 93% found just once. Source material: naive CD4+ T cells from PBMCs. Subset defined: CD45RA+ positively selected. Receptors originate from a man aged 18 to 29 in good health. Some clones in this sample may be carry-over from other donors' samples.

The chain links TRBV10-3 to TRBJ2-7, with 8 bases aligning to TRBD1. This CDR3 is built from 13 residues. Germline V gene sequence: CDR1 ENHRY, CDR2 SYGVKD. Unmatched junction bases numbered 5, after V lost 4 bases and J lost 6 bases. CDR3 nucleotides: TGTGCCATCAGTGGGGAACAGGGGGGCGAGCAGTACTTC. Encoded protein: CAISGEQGGEQYF.

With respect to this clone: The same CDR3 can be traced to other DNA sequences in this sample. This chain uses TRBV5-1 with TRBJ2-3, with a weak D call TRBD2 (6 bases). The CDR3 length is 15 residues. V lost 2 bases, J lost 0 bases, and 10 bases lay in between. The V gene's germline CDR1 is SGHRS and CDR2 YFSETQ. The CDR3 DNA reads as TGCGCCAGCAGCTTATCGGCGGGAAGCACAGATACGCAGTATTTT. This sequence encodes CASSLSAGSTDTQYF.

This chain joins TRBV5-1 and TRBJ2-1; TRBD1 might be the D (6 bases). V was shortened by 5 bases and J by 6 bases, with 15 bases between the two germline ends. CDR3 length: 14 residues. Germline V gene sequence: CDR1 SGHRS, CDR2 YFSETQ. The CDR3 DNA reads TGCGCCAGCAGTCTTTCAGGGGATGCCAATGAGCAGTTCTTC. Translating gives CASSLSGDANEQFF.

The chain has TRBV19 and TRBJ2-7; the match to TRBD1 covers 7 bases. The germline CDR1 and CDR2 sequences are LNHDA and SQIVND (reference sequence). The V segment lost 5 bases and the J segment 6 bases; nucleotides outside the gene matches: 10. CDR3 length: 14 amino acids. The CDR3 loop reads CASSSRQGLLEQYF. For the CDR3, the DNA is TGTGCCAGTAGTTCACGACAGGGTCTGCTCGAGCAGTACTTC.

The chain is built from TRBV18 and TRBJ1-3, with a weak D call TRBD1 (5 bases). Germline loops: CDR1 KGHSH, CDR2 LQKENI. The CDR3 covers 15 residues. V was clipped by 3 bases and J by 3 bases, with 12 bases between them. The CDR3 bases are TGTGCCAGCTCACCCCCTTCGGGGGTTGGAAACACCATATATTTT. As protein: CASSPPSGVGNTIYF.

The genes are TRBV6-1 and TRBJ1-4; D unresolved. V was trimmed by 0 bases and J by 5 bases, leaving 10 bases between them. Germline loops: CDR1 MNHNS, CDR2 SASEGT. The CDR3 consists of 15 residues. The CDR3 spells CASSEAGKVNEKLFF. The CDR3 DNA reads TGTGCCAGCAGTGAAGCGGGGAAAGTAAATGAAAAACTGTTTTTT.